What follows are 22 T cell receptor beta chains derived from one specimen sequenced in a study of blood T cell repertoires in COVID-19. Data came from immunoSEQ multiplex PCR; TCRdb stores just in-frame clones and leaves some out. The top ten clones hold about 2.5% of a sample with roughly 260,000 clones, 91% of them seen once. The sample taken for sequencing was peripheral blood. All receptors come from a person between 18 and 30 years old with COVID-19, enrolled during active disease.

For the CDR3, the DNA is TGCGCCAGCAGCTTGGAGGGGCCCGTTGGCGGGGAGCTGTTTTTT. Amino acid sequence: CASSLEGPVGGELFF. V gene TRBV5-1 combines with J gene TRBJ2-2, with a weak D call TRBD1 (5 bases). The ends were cut back, 0 bases at V and 7 bases at J, with 13 bases in the middle. The CDR3 runs 15 residues. CDR1 and CDR2 (germline): SGHRS, YFSETQ.

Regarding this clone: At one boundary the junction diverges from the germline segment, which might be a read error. The CDR3 DNA reads as TGTGCCAGCAGTGAAGGGACTAGCGGGGCGTTGGTCTTC. Its protein product is CASSEGTSGALVF. This chain links TRBV6-4 with TRBJ2-1, with 13 positions matching TRBD2. This CDR3 region has 13 residues. Germline V gene data show CDR1 as MRHNA and CDR2 as SNTAGT.

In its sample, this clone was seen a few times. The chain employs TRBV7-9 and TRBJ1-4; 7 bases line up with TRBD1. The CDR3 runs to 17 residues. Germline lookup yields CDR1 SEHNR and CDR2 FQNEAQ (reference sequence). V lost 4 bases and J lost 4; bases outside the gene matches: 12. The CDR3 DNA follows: TGTGCCAGCAGCTCCGCCCGGTTGGGACAGATTAATGAAAAACTGTTTTTT. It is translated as CASSSARLGQINEKLFF.

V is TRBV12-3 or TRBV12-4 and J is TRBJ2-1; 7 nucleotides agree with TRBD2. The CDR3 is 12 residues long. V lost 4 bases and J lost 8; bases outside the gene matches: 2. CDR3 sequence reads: CASSWAGDEQFF. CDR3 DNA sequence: TGTGCCAGCAGTTGGGCGGGGGATGAGCAGTTCTTC.

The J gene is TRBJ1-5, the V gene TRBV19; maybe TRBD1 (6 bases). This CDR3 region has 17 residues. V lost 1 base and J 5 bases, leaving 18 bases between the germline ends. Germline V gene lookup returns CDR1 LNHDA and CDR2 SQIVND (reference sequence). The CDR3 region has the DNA TGTGCCAGTAGTATAGGAACAGGGTTTGTCTCGGATCAGCCCCAGCATTTT. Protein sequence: CASSIGTGFVSDQPQHF.

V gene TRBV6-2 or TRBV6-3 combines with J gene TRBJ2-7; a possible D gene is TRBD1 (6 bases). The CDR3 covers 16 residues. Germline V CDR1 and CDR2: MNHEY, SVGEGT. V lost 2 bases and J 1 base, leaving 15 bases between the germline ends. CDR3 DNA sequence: TGTGCCAGCAGTTACCTCCAGGGGTCAGGTTCCTACGAGCAGTACTTC. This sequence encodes CASSYLQGSGSYEQYF.

The CDR3 spells CASSTGVQGHSYEQYF. DNA for the CDR3: TGTGCCAGCAGCACAGGGGTGCAGGGGCACTCCTACGAGCAGTACTTC. V usage is TRBV13 and J usage is TRBJ2-7; TRBD1 matches at 7 bases. Looked up from germline, CDR1 is PRHDT and CDR2 is FYEKMQ (reference sequence). The CDR3 is made up of 16 amino acids. Trimming cost V 5 bases and J 0 bases; bases outside gene matches: 10.

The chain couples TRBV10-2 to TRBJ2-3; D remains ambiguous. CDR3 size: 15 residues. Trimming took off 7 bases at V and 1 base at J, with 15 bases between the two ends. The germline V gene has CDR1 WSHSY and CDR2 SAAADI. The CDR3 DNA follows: TGCGCCAGCATGGCAGGTCCCGTGGGCACAGATACGCAGTATTTT. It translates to CASMAGPVGTDTQYF.

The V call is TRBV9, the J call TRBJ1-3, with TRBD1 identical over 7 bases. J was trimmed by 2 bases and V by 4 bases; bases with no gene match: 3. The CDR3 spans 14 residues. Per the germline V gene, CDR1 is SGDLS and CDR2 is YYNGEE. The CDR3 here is CASSTQGAGNTIYF. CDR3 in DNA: TGTGCCAGCAGCACCCAGGGGGCTGGAAACACCATATATTTT.

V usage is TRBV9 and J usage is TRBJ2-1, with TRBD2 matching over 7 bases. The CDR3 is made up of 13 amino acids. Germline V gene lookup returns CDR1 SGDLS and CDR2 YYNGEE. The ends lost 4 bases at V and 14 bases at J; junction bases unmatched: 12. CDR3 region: CASSRRAEGREFF. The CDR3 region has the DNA TGTGCCAGCAGCAGAAGGGCCGAGGGGAGGGAGTTCTTC.

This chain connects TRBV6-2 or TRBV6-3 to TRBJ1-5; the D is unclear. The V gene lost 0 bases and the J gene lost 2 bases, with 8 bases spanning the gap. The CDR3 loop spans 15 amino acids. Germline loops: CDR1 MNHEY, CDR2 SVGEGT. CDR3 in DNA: TGTGCCAGCAGTTACTCACGAGTCCGCAATCAGCCCCAGCATTTT. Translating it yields CASSYSRVRNQPQHF.

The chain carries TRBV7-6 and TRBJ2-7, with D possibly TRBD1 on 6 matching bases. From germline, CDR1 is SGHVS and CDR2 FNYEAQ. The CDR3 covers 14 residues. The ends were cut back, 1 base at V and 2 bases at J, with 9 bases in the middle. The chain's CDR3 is CASSLDTGPYEQYF. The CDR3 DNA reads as TGTGCCAGCAGCTTAGACACAGGGCCCTACGAGCAGTACTTC.

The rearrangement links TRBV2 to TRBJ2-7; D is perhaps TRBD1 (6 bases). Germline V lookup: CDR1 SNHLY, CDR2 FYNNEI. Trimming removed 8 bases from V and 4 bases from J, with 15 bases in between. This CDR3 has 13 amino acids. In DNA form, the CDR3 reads TGTGCCAGCTTCCGGGACACCGTTTACGAGCAGTACTTC. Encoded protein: CASFRDTVYEQYF. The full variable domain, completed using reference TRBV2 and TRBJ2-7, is EPEVTQTPSHQVTQMGQEVILRCVPISNHLYFYWYRQILGQKVEFLVSFYNNEISEKSEIFDDQFSVERPDGSNFTLKIRSTKLEDSAMYFCASFRDTVYEQYFGPGTRLTVT.

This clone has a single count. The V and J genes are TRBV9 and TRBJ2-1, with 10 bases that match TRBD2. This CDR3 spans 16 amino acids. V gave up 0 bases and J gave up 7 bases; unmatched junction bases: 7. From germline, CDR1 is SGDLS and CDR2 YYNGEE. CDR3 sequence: CASSVATSGILNEQFF. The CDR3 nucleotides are TGTGCCAGCAGCGTAGCTACTAGCGGGATTCTAAATGAGCAGTTCTTC. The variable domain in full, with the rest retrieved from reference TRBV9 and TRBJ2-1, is DSGVTQTPKHLITATGQRVTLRCSPRSGDLSVYWYQQSLDQGLQFLIQYYNGEERAKGNILERFSAQQFPDLHSELNLSSLELGDSALYFCASSVATSGILNEQFFGPGTRLTVL.

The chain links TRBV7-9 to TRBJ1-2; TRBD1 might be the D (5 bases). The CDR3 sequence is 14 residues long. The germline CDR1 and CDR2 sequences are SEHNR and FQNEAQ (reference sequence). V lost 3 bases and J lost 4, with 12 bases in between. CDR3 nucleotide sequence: TGTGCCAGCAGCTTGAGTGGGGCCCGCTATGGCTACACCTTC. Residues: CASSLSGARYGYTF. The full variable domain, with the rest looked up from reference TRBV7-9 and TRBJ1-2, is DTGVSQNPRHKITKRGQNVTFRCDPISEHNRLYWYRQTLGQGPEFLTYFQNEAQLEKSRLLSDRFSAERPKGSFSTLEIQRTEQGDSAMYLCASSLSGARYGYTFGSGTRLTVV.

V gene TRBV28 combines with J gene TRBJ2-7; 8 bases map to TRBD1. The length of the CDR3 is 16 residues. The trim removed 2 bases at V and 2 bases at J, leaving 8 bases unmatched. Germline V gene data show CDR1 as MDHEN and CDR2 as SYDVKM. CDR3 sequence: CASSLSQGAGTYEQYF. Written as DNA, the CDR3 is TGTGCCAGCAGTTTAAGTCAGGGGGCCGGAACCTACGAGCAGTACTTC.

The CDR3 region is CASSEVGPKYF. In DNA form, the CDR3 reads TGTGCCAGCAGTGAGGTGGGCCCCAAGTACTTC. The chain carries TRBV6-1 and TRBJ2-4; D ambiguous. This CDR3 comprises 11 residues. Trimming stripped 3 bases from V and 14 bases from J, with 11 bases between. Germline CDR1 and CDR2: MNHNS and SASEGT.

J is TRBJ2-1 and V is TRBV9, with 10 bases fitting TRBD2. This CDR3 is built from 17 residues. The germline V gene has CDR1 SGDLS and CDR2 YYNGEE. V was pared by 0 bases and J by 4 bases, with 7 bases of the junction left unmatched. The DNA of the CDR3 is TGTGCCAGCAGCGTAGGTTCTAGCGGGAGAGGTTACAATGAGCAGTTCTTC. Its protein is CASSVGSSGRGYNEQFF.

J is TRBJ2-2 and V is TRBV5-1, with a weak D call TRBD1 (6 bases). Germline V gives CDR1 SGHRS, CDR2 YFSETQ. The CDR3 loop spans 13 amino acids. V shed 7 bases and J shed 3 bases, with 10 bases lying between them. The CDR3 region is CASARGDTGELFF. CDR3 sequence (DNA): TGCGCCAGCGCCAGGGGTGACACCGGGGAGCTGTTTTTT.

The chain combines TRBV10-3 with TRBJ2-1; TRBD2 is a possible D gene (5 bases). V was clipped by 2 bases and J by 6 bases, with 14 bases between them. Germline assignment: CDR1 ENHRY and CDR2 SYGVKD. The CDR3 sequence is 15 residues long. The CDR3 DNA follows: TGTGCCATCAGTGAGGGGGTGGGGAGCGGCAATGAGCAGTTCTTC. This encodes CAISEGVGSGNEQFF.

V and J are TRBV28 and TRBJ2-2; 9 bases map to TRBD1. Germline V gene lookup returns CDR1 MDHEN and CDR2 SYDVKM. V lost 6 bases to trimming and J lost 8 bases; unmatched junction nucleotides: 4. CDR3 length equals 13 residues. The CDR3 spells CASSGQGWGELFF. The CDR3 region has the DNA TGTGCCAGCAGCGGACAGGGGTGGGGGGAGCTGTTTTTT.

CDR3 nucleotide sequence: TGTGCCAGCAGCAAACGAGGGGGTTATTTGAGCTCCTATAATTCACCCCTCCACTTT. Translated: CASSKRGGYLSSYNSPLHF. This chain uses TRBV21-1 with TRBJ1-6; no DNA check was done on the table's D call, TRBD1. TRBV21-1 is a pseudogene segment. The CDR3 is 19 residues long.